The following is a T cell receptor (beta chain) sequence with its context. Its specificity is unknown. This sequence may be a read error, since a much larger clone differs from it by one base. The source of the sample is a study of human T cells and chemical hapten exposure. Study at large: 2% DPC applied to a 2 cm by 2 cm arm area sensitized donors.

Time point defined: pre-sensitization, week 0. Treatment reported: therapeutic diphenylcyclopropenone sensitization with weekly scalp DPC. Single cDNA molecules in the library carried unique molecular identifiers attached during preparation. TCRdb reprocessed the RACE reads with MiXCR, giving one entry per CDR3 protein. The table records more than 250,000 distinct CDR3 sequences, 8.6% of them present only once. This CDR3 region has 12 residues. Germline V CDR1 and CDR2: SQVTM, ANQGSEA. V shed 4 bases and J shed 8 bases, with 14 bases lying between them. Study-wide findings and caveats: DPC sensitization produced no change in TCRs with frequency above 1 in 1000. The count of PT1 expanded TCRs correlated positively with patch test score.

Sequenced material: whole blood, taken in connection with sensitization to the hapten diphenylcyclopropenone (DPC). This chain uses TRBV29-1 with TRBJ1-2; D is unresolved. The clonotype was recovered from a woman between 35 and 50 years old with alopecia areata. Some clones in this sample may be carry-over from other donors' samples. The CDR3 loop reads CSVGASTDGYTF. CDR3 bases: TGCAGCGTTGGGGCCTCCACCGACGGCTACACCTTC.